This TCR beta chain is drawn from a study of cytomegalovirus exposure and HLA in healthy donors. This clone came up once. Libraries were prepared by immunoSEQ multiplex PCR; TCRdb keeps only in-frame clonotypes and omits some of them. The data show under 250,000 clones, approximately 87% seen once. The CDR3 spans 14 residues. Trimming removed 5 bases at V and 9 bases at J, with 14 bases between. Looked up from germline, CDR1 is MGHDK and CDR2 is SYGVNS. The genes are TRBV25-1 and TRBJ1-6; D gene unclear. This clonotype was sampled from a woman younger than 30 in good health and CMV-seronegative. The specimen sequenced was PBMCs. CDR3 nucleotide sequence: TGTGCCAGCAGTTTACGTCAGTTCGGTTCACCCCTCCACTTT. It translates to CASSLRQFGSPLHF.